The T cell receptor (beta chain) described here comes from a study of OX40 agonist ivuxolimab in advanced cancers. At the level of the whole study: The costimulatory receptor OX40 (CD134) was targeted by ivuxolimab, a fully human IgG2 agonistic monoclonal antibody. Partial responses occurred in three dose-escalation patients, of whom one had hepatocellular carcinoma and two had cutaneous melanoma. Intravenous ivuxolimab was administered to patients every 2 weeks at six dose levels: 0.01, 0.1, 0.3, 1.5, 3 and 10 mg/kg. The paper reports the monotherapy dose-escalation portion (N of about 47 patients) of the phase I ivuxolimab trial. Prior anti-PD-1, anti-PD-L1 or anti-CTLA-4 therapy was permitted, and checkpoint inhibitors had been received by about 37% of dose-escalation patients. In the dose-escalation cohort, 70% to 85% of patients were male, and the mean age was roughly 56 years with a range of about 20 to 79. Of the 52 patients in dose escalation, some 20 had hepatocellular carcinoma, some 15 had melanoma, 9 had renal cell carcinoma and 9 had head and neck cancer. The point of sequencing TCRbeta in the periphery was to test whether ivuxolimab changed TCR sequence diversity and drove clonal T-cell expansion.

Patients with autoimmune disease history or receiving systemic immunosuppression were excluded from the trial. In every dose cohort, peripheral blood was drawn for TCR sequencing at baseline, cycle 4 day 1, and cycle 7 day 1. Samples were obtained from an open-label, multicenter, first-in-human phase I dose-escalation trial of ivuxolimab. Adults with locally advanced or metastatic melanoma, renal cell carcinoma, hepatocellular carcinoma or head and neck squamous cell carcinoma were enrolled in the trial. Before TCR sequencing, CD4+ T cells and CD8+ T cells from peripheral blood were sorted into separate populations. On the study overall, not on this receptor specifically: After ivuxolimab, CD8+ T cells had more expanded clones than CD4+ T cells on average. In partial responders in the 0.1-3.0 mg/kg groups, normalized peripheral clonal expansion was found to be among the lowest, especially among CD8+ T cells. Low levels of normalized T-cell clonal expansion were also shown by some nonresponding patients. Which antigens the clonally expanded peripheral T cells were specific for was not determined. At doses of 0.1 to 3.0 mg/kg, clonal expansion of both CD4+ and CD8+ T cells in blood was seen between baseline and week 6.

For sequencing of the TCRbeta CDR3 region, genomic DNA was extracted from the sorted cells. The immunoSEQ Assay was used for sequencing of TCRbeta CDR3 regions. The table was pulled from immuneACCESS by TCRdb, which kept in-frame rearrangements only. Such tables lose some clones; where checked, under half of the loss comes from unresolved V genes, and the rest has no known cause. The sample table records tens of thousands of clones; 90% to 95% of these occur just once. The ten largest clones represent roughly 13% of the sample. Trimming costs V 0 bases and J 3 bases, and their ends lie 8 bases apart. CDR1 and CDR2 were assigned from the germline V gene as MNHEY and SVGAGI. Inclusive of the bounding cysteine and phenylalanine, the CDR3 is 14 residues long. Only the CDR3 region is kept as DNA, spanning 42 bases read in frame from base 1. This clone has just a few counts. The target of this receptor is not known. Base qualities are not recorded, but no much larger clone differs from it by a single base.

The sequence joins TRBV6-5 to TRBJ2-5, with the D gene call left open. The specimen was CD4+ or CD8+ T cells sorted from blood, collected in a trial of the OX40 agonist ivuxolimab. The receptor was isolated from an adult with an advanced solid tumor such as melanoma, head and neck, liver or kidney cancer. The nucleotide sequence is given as TGTGCCAGCAGTTACTCGATCGCCGAAGAGACCCAGTACTTC. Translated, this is CASSYSIAEETQYF.